Presented here are 20 T cell receptor beta chains from one specimen sequenced in a study of OX40 agonist ivuxolimab in advanced cancers. Clones were read by immunoSEQ multiplex PCR, and TCRdb kept only the in-frame ones, dropping some. Among roughly 80,000 clones listed, 80% to 95% were seen once. Material: CD4+ or CD8+ T cells sorted from blood, obtained in a trial of the OX40 agonist ivuxolimab. Receptors were obtained from an adult with an advanced solid tumor such as melanoma, head and neck, liver or kidney cancer.

The rearrangement links TRBV27 to TRBJ1-1; D gene uncertain. The V and J ends lost 0 bases and 1 base respectively, with 3 bases between them. Germline V gene data show CDR1 as MNHEY and CDR2 as SMNVEV (reference sequence). The CDR3 covers 13 residues. CDR3 DNA sequence: TGTGCCAGCAGTTTATCAAAGAACACTGAAGCTTTCTTT. As protein: CASSLSKNTEAFF.

The chain has TRBV5-4 and TRBJ1-1; 7 bases are a match to TRBD1. CDR3 length equals 14 residues. V lost 4 bases to trimming and J lost 4 bases; unmatched junction nucleotides: 7. The V gene's germline CDR1 is SGHNT and CDR2 YYREEE (reference sequence). The CDR3 loop reads CASSIDRDGTEAFF. CDR3 coding DNA: TGTGCCAGCAGCATCGACAGGGATGGCACTGAAGCTTTCTTT.

In its sample, this clone was seen a few times. This rearrangement joins TRBV15 to TRBJ2-7, with D perhaps matching TRBD1 (6 bases). The germline V gene has CDR1 LNHNV and CDR2 YYDKDF (reference sequence). Trimming cost V 1 base and J 5 bases, with 12 bases left between them. The length of the CDR3 is 14 residues. For the CDR3, the DNA is TGTGCCACCAGCAGAGGGGGGCCTTCCGACGAGCAGTACTTC. Its protein is CATSRGGPSDEQYF.

This chain uses TRBV5-4 with TRBJ2-5; 7 positions match TRBD1. There are 14 residues in the CDR3. J gave up 5 bases and V 4 bases, and 8 bases lay outside the gene matches. Germline CDR1 reads SGHNT; CDR2 reads YYREEE (reference sequence). CDR3 in amino acids: CASSPTGARETQYF. In nucleotides, the CDR3 is TGTGCCAGCAGCCCAACAGGGGCTAGGGAGACCCAGTACTTC. Full variable domain (remainder filled in from reference TRBV5-4 and TRBJ2-5): ETGVTQSPTHLIKTRGQQVTLRCSSQSGHNTVSWYQQALGQGPQFIFQYYREEENGRGNFPPRFSGLQFPNYSSELNVNALELDDSALYLCASSPTGARETQYFGPGTRLLVL.

The rearrangement links TRBV6-5 to TRBJ2-7, with unresolved D. Trimming took 7 bases from V and 0 from J, leaving 16 bases between them. The CDR3 loop spans 15 amino acids. Germline values: CDR1 MNHEY, CDR2 SVGAGI. This CDR3 is CASTSSGLRSYEQYF. Here the CDR3 DNA reads TGTGCCAGCACTTCCTCTGGGTTACGCTCCTACGAGCAGTACTTC.

The CDR3 sequence: CAIRPDLNEKLFF. The CDR3 coding sequence is TGTGCCATCCGCCCGGACCTTAATGAAAAACTGTTTTTT. The chain has TRBV10-3 and TRBJ1-4; D ambiguous. The V gene lost 8 bases and the J gene lost 4 bases, with 11 bases spanning the gap. Germline loops: CDR1 ENHRY, CDR2 SYGVKD. The CDR3 loop spans 13 amino acids.

V gene TRBV7-2 combines with J gene TRBJ2-4, with D possibly being TRBD2 (5 bases). Trimming removed 3 bases from V and 6 bases from J, with 6 bases in between. This CDR3 has 12 residues. Germline values: CDR1 SGHTA, CDR2 FQGNSA. For the CDR3, the DNA is TGTGCCAGCAGCTTTACTAGAAACATTCAGTACTTC. This sequence encodes CASSFTRNIQYF.

This clone was picked up one time. This chain uses TRBV19 with TRBJ2-1; no clear D gene. The CDR3 has 11 residues. The V and J ends lost 11 bases and 2 bases respectively, with 7 bases between them. Germline V gives CDR1 LNHDA, CDR2 SQIVND (reference sequence). The CDR3 here is CASEAYNEQFF. CDR3 nucleotide sequence: TGTGCCTCCGAGGCCTACAATGAGCAGTTCTTC.

V usage is TRBV13 and J usage is TRBJ2-3; a possible D gene is TRBD1 (6 bases). CDR3 size: 17 residues. Trimming pared 6 bases from V and 2 bases from J, leaving 21 bases between. CDR1 and CDR2 (germline): PRHDT, FYEKMQ (reference sequence). In DNA form, the CDR3 reads TGTGCCAGCAGTCAACTTTCCAGGGGCGGTTACACAGATACGCAGTATTTT. Its translation is CASSQLSRGGYTDTQYF.

The V call is TRBV28, the J call TRBJ1-3; no clear D gene. The CDR3 consists of 14 residues. Germline V gene sequence: CDR1 MDHEN, CDR2 SYDVKM. V shed 1 base and J shed 2 bases, with 6 bases lying between them. CDR3 DNA sequence: TGTGCCAGCAGTTTATCGGGGACTGGAAACACCATATATTTT. This sequence encodes CASSLSGTGNTIYF.

This chain uses TRBV7-3 with TRBJ2-1; 8 bases are a match to TRBD2. The junction had 4 bases not matched to a gene; V was cut back by 5 bases and J by 4 bases. There are 14 residues in the CDR3. Germline loops: CDR1 SGHTA, CDR2 FQGTGA. The CDR3 DNA sequence: TGTGCCAGCAGCGCGGGACTAGTGTACAATGAGCAGTTCTTC. Translating it yields CASSAGLVYNEQFF. The full variable domain, with the rest looked up from reference TRBV7-3 and TRBJ2-1, is GAGVSQTPSNKVTEKGKYVELRCDPISGHTALYWYRQSLGQGPEFLIYFQGTGAADDSGLPNDRFFAVRPEGSVSTLKIQRTERGDSAVYLCASSAGLVYNEQFFGPGTRLTVL.

This clone was detected only once. The CDR3: CASSLYAGSSYEQYF. For the CDR3, the DNA is TGTGCCAGCAGCTTGTACGCGGGAAGCTCCTACGAGCAGTACTTC. The chain combines TRBV5-8 with TRBJ2-7, with D perhaps TRBD2 (6 bases). Germline lookup yields CDR1 SGHTS and CDR2 YDEGEE. The V end lost 1 base, the J end lost 0 bases, and 11 bases lay between the germline ends. The CDR3 loop spans 15 amino acids.

This chain uses TRBV19 with TRBJ2-7, with TRBD1 matching 9 bases. Germline CDR1 and CDR2: LNHDA and SQIVND (reference sequence). The CDR3 spans 15 residues. J lost 9 bases, V lost 4 bases, and 13 bases had no gene match. The CDR3 coding sequence is TGTGCCAGTAGTACCACCGGGACAGGGCCACTAGGGCAGTACTTC. This gives the protein CASSTTGTGPLGQYF.

The chain has TRBV5-1 and TRBJ2-1; D might be TRBD1 (5 bases). The CDR3 is 15 amino acids. V was shortened by 3 bases and J by 0 bases, with 10 bases between the two germline ends. CDR1 and CDR2 from the germline V gene are SGHRS and YFSETQ. The CDR3 region is CASSSGQSSYNEQFF. CDR3 nucleotides: TGCGCCAGCAGCTCAGGACAAAGCTCCTACAATGAGCAGTTCTTC. The full variable domain, its missing parts supplied by reference TRBV5-1 and TRBJ2-1, is KAGVTQTPRYLIKTRGQQVTLSCSPISGHRSVSWYQQTPGQGLQFLFEYFSETQRNKGNFPGRFSGRQFSNSRSEMNVSTLELGDSALYLCASSSGQSSYNEQFFGPGTRLTVL.

In DNA form, the CDR3 reads TGTGCCAGCAGCGTATCAGGGGGCTTGACTGGAAACACCATATATTTT. Its translation is CASSVSGGLTGNTIYF. The chain carries TRBV9 and TRBJ1-3; 8 nucleotides align to TRBD1. Per germline, CDR1 SGDLS and CDR2 YYNGEE. The J segment lost 2 bases and the V segment lost 1 base, leaving 5 bases of the junction unmatched. This CDR3 comprises 16 residues.

This clone appeared a single time. J is TRBJ1-4 and V is TRBV5-1; possible D gene TRBD1, 6 bases. CDR3 length: 15 residues. Germline loops: CDR1 SGHRS, CDR2 YFSETQ. The V end was cut by 4 bases, the J end by 3 bases, with 13 bases between. The DNA of the CDR3 is TGCGCCAGCAGCCTCCAGGGGATTCCTAATGAAAAACTGTTTTTT. Translating gives CASSLQGIPNEKLFF.

In this sample, this clone turned up once. The rearrangement links TRBV29-1 to TRBJ2-5, with D tentatively TRBD1 or TRBD2 (5 bases each). The length of the CDR3 is 13 residues. Trimming pared 0 bases from V and 9 bases from J, leaving 14 bases between. Germline loops: CDR1 SQVTM, CDR2 ANQGSEA. The CDR3 DNA reads TGCAGCGTTGAAGATCAAGTGGGGGTGGCCCAGTACTTC. Its translation is CSVEDQVGVAQYF.

This chain connects TRBV30 to TRBJ1-5, with TRBD1 identical over 12 bases. Germline values: CDR1 GTSNPN, CDR2 SVGIG (reference sequence). V lost 0 bases to trimming and J lost 7 bases; unmatched junction nucleotides: 7. The CDR3 runs 16 residues. CDR3: CAWSVWDRGREQPQHF. The CDR3 nucleotides read TGTGCCTGGAGTGTTTGGGACAGGGGGCGCGAACAGCCCCAGCATTTT.

The chain couples TRBV5-1 to TRBJ2-2, with 9 bases lining up with TRBD1. The CDR3 is 15 residues long. The junction had 6 bases not matched to a gene; V was cut back by 4 bases and J by 5 bases. Germline V gene sequence: CDR1 SGHRS, CDR2 YFSETQ. The CDR3 nucleotides read TGCGCCAGCAGCAGGACAGGGGAAGGAACCGGGGAGCTGTTTTTT. Encoded protein: CASSRTGEGTGELFF.

The chain combines TRBV27 with TRBJ2-7, with TRBD2 matching 9 bases. The CDR3 loop spans 17 amino acids. CDR1 and CDR2 (germline): MNHEY, SMNVEV (reference sequence). J gave up 2 bases and V 4 bases, and 12 bases lay outside the gene matches. CDR3 protein: CASSWAGGPSSTYEQYF. The CDR3 nucleotides are TGTGCCAGCAGTTGGGCGGGAGGGCCTTCAAGCACCTACGAGCAGTACTTC.